The clone carrying this TCR beta chain showed up many times. Antigen unknown. Specified time point: longitudinal time-point 2. This record comes from a study of neurological immune-mediated disorders. Study-wide results and caveats: Multiple sclerosis, the disease with the least TCR clonal expansion, fell below healthy controls, whereas HTLV-1-associated myelopathy showed the most. Across subjects, no CDR3 amino acid sequence appeared in expanded clones of more than one subject, a finding that suggested private repertoires in all groups.

Trimming shortened V by 2 bases and J by 4 bases, and 12 bases separated the two germline ends. The CDR3 contains 15 residues. In germline, CDR1 is MDHEN, CDR2 SYDVKM. With 10-nucleotide random UMIs, 5'RACE was used to make the cDNA. TCRdb reanalysed the 5' RACE reads using MiXCR and keeps one entry per CDR3 protein. The sample lists 84,000 or so distinct CDR3 sequences, approximately 13% occurring once. The chain employs TRBV28 and TRBJ2-1; D perhaps matches TRBD2 (7 bases). The receptor was isolated from a female donor with HTLV-1-associated myelopathy (HAM/TSP). Source material: PBMCs. CDR3 sequence: CASSLRRGPYNEQFF. The CDR3 nucleotides read TGTGCCAGCAGTTTACGGCGGGGGCCGTACAATGAGCAGTTCTTC.